Listed below are T cell receptor beta chains from one sample, sequenced in a study of T cells in tuberculosis. This table comes from immunoSEQ multiplex PCR, and its TCRdb copy is limited to in-frame clones, with some not included. The sample includes fewer than 40,000 clones, about 95% seen only once; the top ten take less than 2.5%. The sequenced sample consisted of PBMCs. Receptors originate from a donor between 10 and 35 years old with latent tuberculosis or without tuberculosis infection. Both conserved end residues are part of each CDR3. D genes are given only for firm matches. Not every row has a clone size; where given, it reads once, few, many or a size class.

D	size	length	V	J	DNA	CDR3
NA	NA	10	TRBV20-1	TRBJ1-2	TGCAGTGGAGGGTTTGGGGGCTACACCTTC	CSGGFGGYTF
TRBD2	once	14	TRBV5-1	TRBJ2-3	TGCGCCAGCGCCAACCCGGGACTAGAAGATACGCAGTATTTT	CASANPGLEDTQYF
NA	NA	16	TRBV9	TRBJ2-5	TGTGCCAGCAGCGATGGGATGAGGGCCACCCAAGAGACCCAGTACTTC	CASSDGMRATQETQYF
NA	NA	12	TRBV2	TRBJ2-5	TGTGCCAGCAGTGAAGGGCGGGAGACCCAGTACTTC	CASSEGRETQYF
TRBD1	NA	14	TRBV27	TRBJ2-7	TGTGCCAGCAGTTCAGGGGGCGAGGTCTACGAGCAGTACTTC	CASSSGGEVYEQYF
NA	NA	16	TRBV12-5	TRBJ1-3	TGTGCTAGTGGTTTGGTTTCAGGGGCAGATGGAAACACCATATATTTT	CASGLVSGADGNTIYF
TRBD1	NA	15	TRBV6-1	TRBJ1-6	TGTGCCAGCAGCAGACAGGGGAACGGGAATTCACCCCTCCACTTT	CASSRQGNGNSPLHF
TRBD2	NA	14	TRBV2	TRBJ2-1	TGTGCCAGCCTGGCCGGGACTATTAACGGTGAGCAGTTCTTC	CASLAGTINGEQFF
NA	NA	15	TRBV4-3	TRBJ1-1	TGCGCCAGCAGCCAAGCTGGGGGGTGGAACACTGAAGCTTTCTTT	CASSQAGGWNTEAFF
NA	NA	14	TRBV10-3	TRBJ2-5	TGTGCCATCAGCGGAGGGCCCCTGGGAGAGACCCAGTACTTC	CAISGGPLGETQYF
NA	NA	15	TRBV30	TRBJ2-3	TGTGCCTGGAGTGTAGGGCGGGGCTACACAGATACGCAGTATTTT	CAWSVGRGYTDTQYF
NA	NA	14	TRBV7-8	TRBJ2-7	TGTGCCAGCAGCTTACGACAGGCTTCCTACGAGCAGTACTTC	CASSLRQASYEQYF
NA	NA	16	TRBV4-1	TRBJ2-6	TGCGCCAGCACCAGGACGGAGGTGGCTGGGGCCAACGTCCTGACTTTC	CASTRTEVAGANVLTF
TRBD2	NA	15	TRBV5-1	TRBJ2-7	TGCGCCAGCAGCTATATTAGCGGGAGTCGGAACGAGCAGTACTTC	CASSYISGSRNEQYF
TRBD1	NA	13	TRBV7-8	TRBJ2-7	TGTGCCAGCAGGAGACAGGGTTTCCACGAGCAGTACTTC	CASRRQGFHEQYF
TRBD2	NA	17	TRBV5-8	TRBJ2-2	TGTGCCAGCAGCTTGATTACTAGCGGGACCTACACCGGGGAGCTGTTTTTT	CASSLITSGTYTGELFF
NA	NA	11	TRBV28	TRBJ1-2	TGTGCCAGCAGTAACGGCTATGGCTACACCTTC	CASSNGYGYTF
NA	NA	14	TRBV9	TRBJ1-5	TGTGCCAGCAGCCCTGGAGGGGGCAATCAGCCCCAGCATTTT	CASSPGGGNQPQHF
NA	NA	18	TRBV4-3	TRBJ2-5	TGCGCCAGCAGCCAAGGTACTTCGGGGGGCTTTCAACAAGAGACCCAGTACTTC	CASSQGTSGGFQQETQYF
NA	NA	14	TRBV7-2	TRBJ2-7	TGTGCCAGCAGCTTATACGGCAGGGGTGGTGAGCAGTACTTC	CASSLYGRGGEQYF
NA	NA	16	TRBV13	TRBJ2-3	TGTGCCAGCAGCCCCGAAGGTGGGGAGATCACAGATACGCAGTATTTT	CASSPEGGEITDTQYF
TRBD2	NA	16	TRBV29-1	TRBJ2-3	TGCAGCGTCCAAGGACTAGCGGCCTCGAACACAGATACGCAGTATTTT	CSVQGLAASNTDTQYF
TRBD2	NA	15	TRBV6-1	TRBJ2-1	TGTGCCAGCAGTGGGGGCGGTAGCGGGGTCAATGAGCAGTTCTTC	CASSGGGSGVNEQFF
TRBD1	NA	12	TRBV19	TRBJ1-1	TGTGCCAGTGACAGGGCTAACACTGAAGCTTTCTTT	CASDRANTEAFF
TRBD1	NA	18	TRBV5-4	TRBJ1-2	TGTGCCAGCAGCTTGGATCTACCTAGGACAGGCTTTAACTATGGCTACACCTTC	CASSLDLPRTGFNYGYTF
TRBD1	NA	14	TRBV5-5	TRBJ1-5	TGTGCCAGCAGCTTGGCGGGACAGTCCCAGCCCCAGCATTTT	CASSLAGQSQPQHF
TRBD1	NA	18	TRBV27	TRBJ2-6	TGTGCCAGCAGTTCTCTGACAGGGGTCGGCTCTGGGGCCAACGTCCTGACTTTC	CASSSLTGVGSGANVLTF
NA	NA	16	TRBV9	TRBJ1-3	TGTGCCAGCAGCGTAGGGTCAGGACACTCTGGAAACACCATATATTTT	CASSVGSGHSGNTIYF
NA	NA	15	TRBV2	TRBJ1-6	TGTGCCAGCAGTGAATTCGGGGTAGTTTATTCACCCCTCCACTTT	CASSEFGVVYSPLHF
TRBD1	NA	17	TRBV2	TRBJ1-1	TGTGCCAGCAAGCAATTCGACAGGGGGGTTGGAAACACTGAAGCTTTCTTT	CASKQFDRGVGNTEAFF
NA	NA	12	TRBV2	TRBJ2-7	TGTGCCAGCAGTTCTCTCTCCTACGAGCAGTACTTC	CASSSLSYEQYF
TRBD2	NA	16	TRBV2	TRBJ2-1	TGTGCCAGCAGTGCCCTTCTAGCGGAATCTTACAATGAGCAGTTCTTC	CASSALLAESYNEQFF
TRBD1	NA	17	TRBV7-9	TRBJ2-3	TGTGCCAGCAGCTACCAGTACAGGGGAACGGGGACAGATACGCAGTATTTT	CASSYQYRGTGTDTQYF
TRBD1	NA	15	TRBV11-2	TRBJ1-1	TGTGCCAGCAGCGTTCGGACAGGGGCGAACACTGAAGCTTTCTTT	CASSVRTGANTEAFF
TRBD2	NA	15	TRBV5-8	TRBJ2-1	TGTGCCAGCAGCCTGGTGGTAGCGGGAGGTGCTGAGCAGTTCTTC	CASSLVVAGGAEQFF
TRBD1	NA	15	TRBV2	TRBJ2-1	TGTGCCAGCAGTCCGGACAGGGGGGGGACGAATGAGCAGTTCTTC	CASSPDRGGTNEQFF
TRBD1	NA	16	TRBV4-1	TRBJ1-2	TGCGCCAGCAGCCAAGATTTGACAGGGGCGCTCTATGGCTACACCTTC	CASSQDLTGALYGYTF